This T cell receptor beta chain was sequenced for a study of CD8 T cells in ankylosing spondylitis. One entry per CDR3 protein results from TCRdb running MiXCR on the 5' RACE reads. The sample includes about 200,000 distinct CDR3 sequences, around 13% of them seen just once. Germline lookup yields CDR1 SEHNR and CDR2 FQNEAQ (reference sequence). After removal of 5 bases from V and 4 bases from J, the junction contained 7 bases not matched to a gene. The CDR3 consists of 16 residues. This TCR was recovered from a male donor with ankylosing spondylitis or in good health (not recorded which). The chain joins TRBV7-9 to TRBJ2-1; the match to TRBD2 covers 11 bases. Sequencing used blood, either unsorted or a sorted T cell fraction (not recorded which). The CDR3 is CASSRPGLADYNEQFF. The CDR3 coding sequence is TGTGCCAGCAGCCGGCCGGGACTAGCGGATTACAATGAGCAGTTCTTC. Variable domain in full (rest from reference TRBV7-9 and TRBJ2-1): DTGVSQNPRHKITKRGQNVTFRCDPISEHNRLYWYRQTLGQGPEFLTYFQNEAQLEKSRLLSDRFSAERPKGSFSTLEIQRTEQGDSAMYLCASSRPGLADYNEQFFGPGTRLTVL.